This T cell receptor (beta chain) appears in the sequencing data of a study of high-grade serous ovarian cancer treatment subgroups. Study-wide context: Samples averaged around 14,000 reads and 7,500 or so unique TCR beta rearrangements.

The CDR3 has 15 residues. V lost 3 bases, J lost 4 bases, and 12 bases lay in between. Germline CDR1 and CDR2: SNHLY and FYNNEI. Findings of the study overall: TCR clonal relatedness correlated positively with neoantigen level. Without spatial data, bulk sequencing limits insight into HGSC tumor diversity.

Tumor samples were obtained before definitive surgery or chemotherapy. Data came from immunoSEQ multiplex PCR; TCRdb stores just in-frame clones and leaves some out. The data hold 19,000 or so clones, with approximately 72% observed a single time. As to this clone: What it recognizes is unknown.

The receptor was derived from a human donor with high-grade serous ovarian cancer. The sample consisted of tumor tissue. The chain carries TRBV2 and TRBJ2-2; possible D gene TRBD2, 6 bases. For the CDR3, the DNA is TGTGCCAGCAGTGACTTACGGCGGGGCACCGGGGAGCTGTTTTTT. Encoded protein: CASSDLRRGTGELFF.